These 20 T cell receptor beta chains came from one sample sequenced in a study of T cell responses to AZD1222 COVID-19 vaccine. Profiled with immunoSEQ multiplex PCR; TCRdb holds only in-frame clones, not every one. Of about 35,000 clones listed, about 86% are singletons. The sample here was peripheral blood, taken on day 0 of AZD1222 vaccination. The receptors were gathered from an adult in good health.

The gene calls are TRBV5-4 and TRBJ1-5; tentative D call: TRBD1 (5 bases). CDR3 length equals 14 residues. The germline V gene encodes CDR1 SGHNT and CDR2 YYREEE (reference sequence). Trimming stripped 0 bases from V and 3 bases from J, with 7 bases between. The CDR3 region has the DNA TGTGCCAGCAGCTTGGCGGGGCTCAATCAGCCCCAGCATTTT. The encoded protein is CASSLAGLNQPQHF.

The CDR3 DNA reads as TGTGCCAGCAGCCCAACCGCAGGCGGCGGGACTGAAGCTTTCTTT. Its protein product is CASSPTAGGGTEAFF. The chain carries TRBV27 and TRBJ1-1; D remains unclear. The CDR3 has 15 residues. Germline V gene sequence: CDR1 MNHEY, CDR2 SMNVEV (reference sequence). Trimming removed 6 bases from V and 5 bases from J, with 19 bases in between.

CDR3 sequence (DNA): TGTGCCAGCAGTTCGGGTGTGGGGGAACTAACTGGCTACACCTTC. The encoded protein is CASSSGVGELTGYTF. The gene calls are TRBV6-5 and TRBJ1-2; tentative D call: TRBD1 (5 bases). Trimming removed 4 bases at V and 7 bases at J, with 19 bases between. Germline CDR1 reads MNHEY; CDR2 reads SVGAGI. This CDR3 comprises 15 residues.

This chain connects TRBV27 to TRBJ2-7; the D gene is possibly TRBD2 (6 bases). V lost 6 bases and J lost 7, with 16 bases in between. This CDR3 has 13 residues. CDR1 and CDR2 (germline): MNHEY, SMNVEV (reference sequence). CDR3: CASSEVSAGEQYF. The CDR3 nucleotides read TGTGCCAGCAGCGAGGTATCGGCGGGGGAGCAGTACTTC.

The table lists this clone with a few counts. V usage is TRBV29-1 and J usage is TRBJ2-5; no definite D call. The CDR3 has 12 residues. The germline V gene has CDR1 SQVTM and CDR2 ANQGSEA. Trimming cost V 4 bases and J 0 bases, with 6 bases left between them. Written as DNA, the CDR3 is TGCAGCGTTGTAAGGGACCAAGAGACCCAGTACTTC. Amino acid sequence: CSVVRDQETQYF.

In DNA form, the CDR3 reads TGTGCCAGCAGTGATACCAGGGGGGGTGAGCAGTTCTTC. It encodes CASSDTRGGEQFF. The genes are TRBV6-1 and TRBJ2-1; either TRBD1 or TRBD2 may supply D (7 bases each). Germline CDR1 reads MNHNS; CDR2 reads SASEGT. The CDR3 contains 13 residues. Deletions cut 3 bases from V and 9 bases from J, with 12 bases between.

The genes are TRBV9 and TRBJ2-3, with D hard to call. Looked up from germline, CDR1 is SGDLS and CDR2 is YYNGEE. CDR3 length equals 15 residues. Trimming cost V 4 bases and J 5 bases, with 17 bases left between them. The CDR3 bases are TGTGCCAGCAGCCGCGGATCGGGCCATTTAGATACGCAGTATTTT. It is translated as CASSRGSGHLDTQYF.

V gene TRBV5-1 combines with J gene TRBJ2-2; 7 bases agree with TRBD2. The CDR3 totals 16 residues. The V gene end was trimmed by 0 bases and the J gene end by 2 bases; junction bases not matched to a gene: 4. Germline CDR1 SGHRS, CDR2 YFSETQ. The CDR3 spells CASSLGVAGNTGELFF. The CDR3 region has the DNA TGCGCCAGCAGCTTGGGGGTAGCGGGTAACACCGGGGAGCTGTTTTTT.

The rearrangement uses TRBV28 and TRBJ1-1, with a possible D match to TRBD1 (5 bases). CDR3 length equals 15 residues. The V and J ends lost 1 base and 4 bases respectively, with 13 bases between them. From germline, CDR1 is MDHEN and CDR2 SYDVKM. In DNA, the CDR3 is TGTGCCAGCAGTTTATATCAGGGTCTGGGCACTGAAGCTTTCTTT. This codes for CASSLYQGLGTEAFF. Full variable domain (outside the CDR3, taken from reference TRBV28 and TRBJ1-1): DVKVTQSSRYLVKRTGEKVFLECVQDMDHENMFWYRQDPGLGLRLIYFSYDVKMKEKGDIPEGYSVSREKKERFSLILESASTNQTSMYLCASSLYQGLGTEAFFGQGTRLTVV.

V and J are TRBV19 and TRBJ2-5; 12 bases fit TRBD2. Germline lookup yields CDR1 LNHDA and CDR2 SQIVND (reference sequence). CDR3 size: 14 residues. The chain's CDR3 is CATNPSGGEETQYF. The CDR3 DNA is TGTGCAACCAACCCTAGCGGGGGGGAGGAGACCCAGTACTTC.

V gene TRBV28 combines with J gene TRBJ1-6, with 8 bases fitting TRBD1. In germline, CDR1 is MDHEN, CDR2 SYDVKM. This CDR3 region has 14 residues. The junction had 8 bases not matched to a gene; V was cut back by 6 bases and J by 10 bases. The CDR3 DNA reads as TGTGCCAGCAGCCGACAGGGGTTGAGCTCACCCCTCCACTTT. Translated, it gives CASSRQGLSSPLHF.

V usage is TRBV9 and J usage is TRBJ2-5; no firm D call. The germline V and J ends were trimmed by 0 bases and 4 bases, with 7 bases remaining between them. There are 13 residues in the CDR3. Germline lookup yields CDR1 SGDLS and CDR2 YYNGEE. The CDR3 loop reads CASSVVFGETQYF. The CDR3 DNA follows: TGTGCCAGCAGCGTAGTTTTTGGAGAGACCCAGTACTTC. Full variable domain (missing parts from reference TRBV9 and TRBJ2-5): DSGVTQTPKHLITATGQRVTLRCSPRSGDLSVYWYQQSLDQGLQFLIQYYNGEERAKGNILERFSAQQFPDLHSELNLSSLELGDSALYFCASSVVFGETQYFGPGTRLLVL.

This rearrangement joins TRBV28 to TRBJ2-2, with D possibly TRBD1 on 5 matching bases. CDR3 length equals 16 residues. V gave up 5 bases and J gave up 2 bases, with 15 bases separating them. Looked up from germline, CDR1 is MDHEN and CDR2 is SYDVKM. The CDR3 here is CASSPDTHFNTGELFF. As DNA, the CDR3 is TGTGCCAGCAGTCCGGACACGCACTTCAACACCGGGGAGCTGTTTTTT.

The chain uses TRBV27 and TRBJ2-5; the match to TRBD1 covers 8 bases. The CDR3 extends over 16 amino acids. With 6 bases clipped from V and 3 bases from J, the junction kept 12 bases outside the gene matches. Per the germline V gene, CDR1 is MNHEY and CDR2 is SMNVEV (reference sequence). The CDR3 sequence is CASSPRGRQGKETQYF. DNA of the CDR3: TGTGCCAGCAGCCCGAGGGGGAGACAGGGGAAAGAGACCCAGTACTTC.

This clone was seen once. V is TRBV28 and J is TRBJ1-5; 7 nucleotides line up with TRBD1. The CDR3 extends over 16 amino acids. Germline V gives CDR1 MDHEN, CDR2 SYDVKM. With V trimmed by 3 bases and J by 4 bases, 9 bases remained unmatched. The CDR3 coding sequence is TGTGCCAGCAGTTTCGGGGTGGACAGGACAAATCAGCCCCAGCATTTT. Amino acid sequence: CASSFGVDRTNQPQHF. The full variable domain, its missing parts supplied by reference TRBV28 and TRBJ1-5, is DVKVTQSSRYLVKRTGEKVFLECVQDMDHENMFWYRQDPGLGLRLIYFSYDVKMKEKGDIPEGYSVSREKKERFSLILESASTNQTSMYLCASSFGVDRTNQPQHFGDGTRLSIL.

V is TRBV2 and J is TRBJ1-5; 9 bases map to TRBD1. CDR3 length: 19 amino acids. Trimming cost V 8 bases and J 0 bases; bases outside gene matches: 17. Germline assignment: CDR1 SNHLY and CDR2 FYNNEI. The CDR3 coding sequence is TGTGCCAGCGCCCCGTTCCCGGGACAGGGAAAGGATAGCAATCAGCCCCAGCATTTT. This encodes CASAPFPGQGKDSNQPQHF.

On this clone itself: At the DNA level, this CDR3 is encoded by other sequences in the same sample as well. CDR3 amino acids: CASSLAGGETQYF. CDR3 coding DNA: TGTGCCAGCAGCTTAGCCGGAGGGGAGACCCAGTACTTC. This chain joins TRBV7-2 and TRBJ2-5; tentative D call: TRBD2 (6 bases). The germline V and J ends were trimmed by 0 bases and 5 bases, with 7 bases remaining between them. Germline CDR1 is SGHTA and CDR2 is FQGNSA. This CDR3 spans 13 amino acids.

The chain joins TRBV27 to TRBJ1-2; no definite D call. V was trimmed by 0 bases and J by 7 bases, leaving 12 bases between them. The CDR3 sequence is 14 residues long. Germline V lookup: CDR1 MNHEY, CDR2 SMNVEV (reference sequence). CDR3 in DNA: TGTGCCAGCAGTTTATCGGAAGGAATCTCTGGCTACACCTTC. Translating gives CASSLSEGISGYTF.

J is TRBJ2-1 and V is TRBV27; D not certain. Trimming took off 2 bases at V and 6 bases at J, with 20 bases between the two ends. CDR1 and CDR2 from the germline V gene are MNHEY and SMNVEV (reference sequence). CDR3 length: 17 amino acids. The CDR3: CASSLNPRNRYSNEQFF. The CDR3 DNA reads as TGTGCCAGCAGTTTAAATCCCCGAAACAGATACTCCAATGAGCAGTTCTTC.

The chain carries TRBV11-1 and TRBJ2-2, with no clear D. V dropped 1 base and J dropped 6 bases, with 9 bases sitting between them. The CDR3 covers 14 residues. In germline, CDR1 is SGHAT, CDR2 FQDESV (reference sequence). CDR3: CASSLVGISGELFF. The CDR3 DNA sequence: TGTGCCAGCAGCTTAGTGGGGATTTCCGGGGAGCTGTTTTTT. Full variable domain (remainder filled in from reference TRBV11-1 and TRBJ2-2): EAEVAQSPRYKITEKSQAVAFWCDPISGHATLYWYRQILGQGPELLVQFQDESVVDDSQLPKDRFSAERLKGVDSTLKIQPAELGDSAMYLCASSLVGISGELFFGEGSRLTVL.